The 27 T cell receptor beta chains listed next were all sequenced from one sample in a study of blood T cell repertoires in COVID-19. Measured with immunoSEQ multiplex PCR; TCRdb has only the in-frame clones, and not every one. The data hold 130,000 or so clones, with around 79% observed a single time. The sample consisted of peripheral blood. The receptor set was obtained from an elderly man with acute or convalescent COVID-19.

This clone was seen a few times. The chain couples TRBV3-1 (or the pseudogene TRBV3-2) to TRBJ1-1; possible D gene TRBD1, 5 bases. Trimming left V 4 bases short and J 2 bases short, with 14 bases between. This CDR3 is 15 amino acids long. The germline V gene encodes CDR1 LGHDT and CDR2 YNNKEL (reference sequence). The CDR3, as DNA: TGTGCCAGCAGCCTAGTTTTGGGGCTTAACACTGAAGCTTTCTTT. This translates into CASSLVLGLNTEAFF.

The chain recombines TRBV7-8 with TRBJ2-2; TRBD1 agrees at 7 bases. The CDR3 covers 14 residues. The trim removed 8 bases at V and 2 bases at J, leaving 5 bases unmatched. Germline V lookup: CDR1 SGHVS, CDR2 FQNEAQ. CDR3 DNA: TGTGCCAGCGCGTACAGGGGCAACACCGGGGAGCTGTTTTTT. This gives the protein CASAYRGNTGELFF.

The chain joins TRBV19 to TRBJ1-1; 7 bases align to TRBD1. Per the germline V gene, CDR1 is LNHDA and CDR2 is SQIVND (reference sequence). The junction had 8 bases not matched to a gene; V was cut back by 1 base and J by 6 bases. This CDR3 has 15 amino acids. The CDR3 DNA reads TGTGCCAGTAGTATAGTAGGGTCCCAGGGGGCTGAAGCTTTCTTT. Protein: CASSIVGSQGAEAFF.

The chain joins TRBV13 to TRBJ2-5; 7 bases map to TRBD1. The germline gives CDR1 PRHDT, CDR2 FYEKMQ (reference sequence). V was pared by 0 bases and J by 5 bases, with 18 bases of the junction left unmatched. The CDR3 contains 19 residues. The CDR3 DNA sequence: TGTGCCAGCAGCTTAGGGCTTCGAGCGGTAGGGGGCGCATCCGAGACCCAGTACTTC. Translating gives CASSLGLRAVGGASETQYF.

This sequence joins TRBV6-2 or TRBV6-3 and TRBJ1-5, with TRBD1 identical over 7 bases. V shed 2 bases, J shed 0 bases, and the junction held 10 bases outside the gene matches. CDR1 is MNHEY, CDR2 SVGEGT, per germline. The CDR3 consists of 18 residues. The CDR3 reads CASSYRTGLAYSNQPQHF. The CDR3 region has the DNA TGTGCCAGCAGTTACCGGACAGGCCTTGCTTATAGCAATCAGCCCCAGCATTTT.

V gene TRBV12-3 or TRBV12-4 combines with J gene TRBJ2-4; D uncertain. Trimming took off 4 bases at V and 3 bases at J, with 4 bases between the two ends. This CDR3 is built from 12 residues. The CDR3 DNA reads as TGTGCCAGCAGTTCTATCAAAAACATTCAGTACTTC. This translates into CASSSIKNIQYF.

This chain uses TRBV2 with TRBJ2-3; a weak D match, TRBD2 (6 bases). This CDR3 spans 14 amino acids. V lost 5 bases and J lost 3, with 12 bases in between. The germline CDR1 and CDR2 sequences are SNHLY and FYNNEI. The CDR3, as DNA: TGTGCCAGCAGTAACGTTGGGAGGACAGATACGCAGTATTTT. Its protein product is CASSNVGRTDTQYF.

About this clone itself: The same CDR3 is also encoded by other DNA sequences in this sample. The CDR3 DNA is TGTGCCAGCAGTTTGGGGGGGGACCAGCCCCAGCATTTT. Translation: CASSLGGDQPQHF. The genes are TRBV12-3 or TRBV12-4 and TRBJ1-5; tentatively, D is TRBD1 (5 bases). The CDR3 runs 13 residues. Trimming cost V 3 bases and J 7 bases, with 10 bases left between them.

DNA of the CDR3: TGTGCCAGCTCACCCCAGGGTAGTCCCTACGAGCAGTACTTC. Amino acid sequence: CASSPQGSPYEQYF. This sequence joins TRBV18 and TRBJ2-7; D is perhaps TRBD1 (5 bases). Trimming took 3 bases from V and 2 from J, leaving 11 bases between them. The CDR3 is made up of 14 amino acids. The germline V gene has CDR1 KGHSH and CDR2 LQKENI.

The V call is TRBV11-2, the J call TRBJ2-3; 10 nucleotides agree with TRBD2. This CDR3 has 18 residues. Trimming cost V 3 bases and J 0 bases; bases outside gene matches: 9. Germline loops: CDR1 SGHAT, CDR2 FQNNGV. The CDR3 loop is CASSFSSSGGVSTDTQYF. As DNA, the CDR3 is TGTGCCAGCAGCTTCTCATCTAGCGGGGGTGTTAGCACAGATACGCAGTATTTT.

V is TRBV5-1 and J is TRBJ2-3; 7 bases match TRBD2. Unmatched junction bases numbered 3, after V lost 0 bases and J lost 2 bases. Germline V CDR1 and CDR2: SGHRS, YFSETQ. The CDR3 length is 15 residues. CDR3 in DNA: TGCGCCAGCAGCTTGGAGGGACTAAACACAGATACGCAGTATTTT. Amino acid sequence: CASSLEGLNTDTQYF.

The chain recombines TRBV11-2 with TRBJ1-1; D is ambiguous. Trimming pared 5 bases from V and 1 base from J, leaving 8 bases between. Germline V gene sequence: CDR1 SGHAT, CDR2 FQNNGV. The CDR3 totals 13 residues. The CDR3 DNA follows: TGTGCCAGCAGCCCCCTCCCGAACACTGAAGCTTTCTTT. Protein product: CASSPLPNTEAFF.

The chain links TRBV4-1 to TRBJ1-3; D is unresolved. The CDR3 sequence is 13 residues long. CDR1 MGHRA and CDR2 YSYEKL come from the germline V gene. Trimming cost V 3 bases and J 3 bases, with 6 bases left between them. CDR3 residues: CASSHGDGNTIYF. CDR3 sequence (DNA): TGCGCCAGCAGCCACGGGGATGGAAACACCATATATTTT.

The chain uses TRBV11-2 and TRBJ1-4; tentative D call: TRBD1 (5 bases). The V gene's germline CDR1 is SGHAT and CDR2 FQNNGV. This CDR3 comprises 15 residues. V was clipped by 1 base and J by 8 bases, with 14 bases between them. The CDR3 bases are TGTGCCAGCAGCTTAGGGGGCAGGGCTGGAGAAAAACTGTTTTTT. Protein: CASSLGGRAGEKLFF.

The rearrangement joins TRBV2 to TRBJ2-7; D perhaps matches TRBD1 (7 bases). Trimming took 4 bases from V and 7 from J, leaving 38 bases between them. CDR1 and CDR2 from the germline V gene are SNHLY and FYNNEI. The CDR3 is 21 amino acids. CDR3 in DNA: TGTGCCAGCAGTGGCTTTGGGCCGACCCTCCGGGACAGACCCCAGGGGGGTGAGCAGTACTTC. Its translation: CASSGFGPTLRDRPQGGEQYF.

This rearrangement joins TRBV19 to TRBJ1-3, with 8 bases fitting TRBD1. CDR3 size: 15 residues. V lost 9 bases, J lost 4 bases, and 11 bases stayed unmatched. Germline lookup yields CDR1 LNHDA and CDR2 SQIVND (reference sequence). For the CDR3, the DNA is TGTGCCAGCAGACCGGACAGGGCCTCGGGAAACACCATATATTTT. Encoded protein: CASRPDRASGNTIYF. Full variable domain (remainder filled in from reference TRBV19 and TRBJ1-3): DGGITQSPKYLFRKEGQNVTLSCEQNLNHDAMYWYRQDPGQGLRLIYYSQIVNDFQKGDIAEGYSVSREKKESFPLTVTSAQKNPTAFYLCASRPDRASGNTIYFGEGSWLTVV.

The CDR3 loop is CASTSQGTGANVLTF. CDR3 DNA sequence: TGTGCCAGCACCTCACAGGGGACTGGGGCCAACGTCCTGACTTTC. This chain links TRBV28 with TRBJ2-6, with 7 nucleotides matching TRBD1. V lost 7 bases, J lost 2 bases, and 5 bases stayed unmatched. The CDR3 extends over 15 amino acids. Germline V CDR1 and CDR2: MDHEN, SYDVKM.

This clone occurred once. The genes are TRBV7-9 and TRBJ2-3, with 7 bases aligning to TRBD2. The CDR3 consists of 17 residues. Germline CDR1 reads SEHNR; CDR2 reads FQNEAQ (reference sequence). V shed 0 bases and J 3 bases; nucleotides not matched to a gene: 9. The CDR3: CASSLAVGGLGTDTQYF. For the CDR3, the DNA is TGTGCCAGCAGCTTAGCGGTGGGAGGACTAGGGACAGATACGCAGTATTTT.

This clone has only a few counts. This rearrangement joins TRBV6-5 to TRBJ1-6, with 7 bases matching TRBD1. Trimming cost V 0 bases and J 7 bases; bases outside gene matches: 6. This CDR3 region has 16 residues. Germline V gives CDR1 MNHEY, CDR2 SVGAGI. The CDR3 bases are TGTGCCAGCAGTTACTCCGGACAGGCGACGAATTCACCCCTCCACTTT. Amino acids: CASSYSGQATNSPLHF.

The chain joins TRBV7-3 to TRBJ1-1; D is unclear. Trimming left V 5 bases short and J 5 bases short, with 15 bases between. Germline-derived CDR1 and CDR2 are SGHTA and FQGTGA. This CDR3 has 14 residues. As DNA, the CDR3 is TGTGCCAGCAGCCTCCACAGTTCGGGGACTGAAGCTTTCTTT. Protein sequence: CASSLHSSGTEAFF.

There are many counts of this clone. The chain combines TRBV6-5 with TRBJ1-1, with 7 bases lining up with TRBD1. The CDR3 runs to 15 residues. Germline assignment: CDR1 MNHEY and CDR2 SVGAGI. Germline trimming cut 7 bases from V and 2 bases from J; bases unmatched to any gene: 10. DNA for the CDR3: TGTGCCAGCAACCGGCAGGGGGAGACTAACACTGAAGCTTTCTTT. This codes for CASNRQGETNTEAFF.

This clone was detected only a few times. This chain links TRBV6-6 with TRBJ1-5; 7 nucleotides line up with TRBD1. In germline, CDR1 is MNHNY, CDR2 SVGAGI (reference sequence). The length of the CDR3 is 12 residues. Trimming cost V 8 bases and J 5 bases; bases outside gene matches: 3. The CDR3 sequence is CASSRGDQPQHF. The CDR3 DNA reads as TGTGCCAGCTCCAGGGGGGATCAGCCCCAGCATTTT.

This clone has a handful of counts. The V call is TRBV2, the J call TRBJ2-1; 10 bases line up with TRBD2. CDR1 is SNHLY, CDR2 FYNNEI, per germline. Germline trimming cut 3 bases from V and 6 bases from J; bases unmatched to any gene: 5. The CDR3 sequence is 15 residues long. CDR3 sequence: CASSESSGGVNEQFF. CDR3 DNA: TGTGCCAGCAGTGAGTCCAGCGGGGGGGTCAATGAGCAGTTCTTC.

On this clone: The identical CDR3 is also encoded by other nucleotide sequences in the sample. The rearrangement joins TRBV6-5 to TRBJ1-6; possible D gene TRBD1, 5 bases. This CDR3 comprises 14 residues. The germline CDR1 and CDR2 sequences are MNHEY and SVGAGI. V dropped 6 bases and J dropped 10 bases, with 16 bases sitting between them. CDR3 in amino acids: CASRSTGVRSPLHF. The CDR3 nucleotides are TGTGCCAGCAGATCTACAGGAGTGCGATCACCCCTCCACTTT.

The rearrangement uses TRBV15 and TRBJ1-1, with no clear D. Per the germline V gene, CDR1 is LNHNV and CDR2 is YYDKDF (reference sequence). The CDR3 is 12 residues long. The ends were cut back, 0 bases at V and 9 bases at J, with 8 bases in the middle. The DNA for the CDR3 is TGTGCCACCAGCAGAGAAAGGAGACAAGCTTTCTTT. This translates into CATSRERRQAFF.

The CDR3 reads CASSLALQGSEKLFF. The DNA for the CDR3 is TGCGCCAGCAGCTTGGCTCTGCAGGGGAGTGAAAAACTGTTTTTT. The chain recombines TRBV5-1 with TRBJ1-4; the D gene is possibly TRBD1 (6 bases). V lost 0 bases to trimming and J lost 7 bases, with 13 bases between them. Germline V gene data show CDR1 as SGHRS and CDR2 as YFSETQ. This CDR3 has 15 amino acids.

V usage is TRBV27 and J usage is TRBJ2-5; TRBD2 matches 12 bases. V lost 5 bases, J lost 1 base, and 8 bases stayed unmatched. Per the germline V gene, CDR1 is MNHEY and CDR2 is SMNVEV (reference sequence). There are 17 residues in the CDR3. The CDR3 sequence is CASSHLLAGGSQETQYF. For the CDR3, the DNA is TGTGCCAGCAGTCACCTACTAGCGGGGGGATCCCAAGAGACCCAGTACTTC.